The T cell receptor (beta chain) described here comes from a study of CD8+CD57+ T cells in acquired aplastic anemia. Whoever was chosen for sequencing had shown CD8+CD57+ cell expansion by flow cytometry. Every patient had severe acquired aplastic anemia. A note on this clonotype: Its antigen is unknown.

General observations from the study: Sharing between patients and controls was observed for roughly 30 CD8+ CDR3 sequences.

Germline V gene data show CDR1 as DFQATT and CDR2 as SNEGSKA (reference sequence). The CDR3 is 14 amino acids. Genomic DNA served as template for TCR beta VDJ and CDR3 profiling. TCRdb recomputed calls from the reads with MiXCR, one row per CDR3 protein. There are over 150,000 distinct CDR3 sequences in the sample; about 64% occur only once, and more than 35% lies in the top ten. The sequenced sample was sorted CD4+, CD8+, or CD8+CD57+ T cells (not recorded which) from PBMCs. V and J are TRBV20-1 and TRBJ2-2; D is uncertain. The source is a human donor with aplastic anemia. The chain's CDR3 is CSTQSPENTGELFF. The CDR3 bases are TGCAGCACCCAGAGCCCCGAGAACACCGGGGAGCTGTTTTTT.